The sequence of this TCR beta chain was determined in a study of shared clonotypes between healthy human individuals. General study results and limits: Richness estimates generally favored naive over memory subsets.

Each sorted subset replicate got 200 ng genomic DNA, 25,000 to 35,000 genomes. The data were produced by immunoSEQ multiplex PCR, yet TCRdb's version contains in-frame clones alone and is incomplete. The sample yields 550,000 to 850,000 clones, 74% seen once. Germline lookup yields CDR1 SGHRS and CDR2 YFSETQ. The CDR3 contains 14 residues. V was pared by 0 bases and J by 5 bases, with 10 bases between. Points on this clone: Its antigen is still unknown.

This TCR was sampled from a woman between 25 and 40 years old in good health. Sequences were obtained from memory CD4+ T cells sorted from blood. Subset: CD45RA-negative fraction. V usage is TRBV5-1 and J usage is TRBJ2-3; tentative D call: TRBD1 (5 bases). The CDR3: CASSLVGAEDTQYF. The CDR3 DNA is TGCGCCAGCAGCTTGGTTGGGGCCGAAGATACGCAGTATTTT.